A single sample gave rise to the 16 T cell receptor beta chains below, sequenced in a study of OX40 agonist ivuxolimab in advanced cancers. The protocol was immunoSEQ multiplex PCR, while the TCRdb copy is restricted to in-frame clones and leaves out a portion. The sample contains some 70,000 clones, roughly 80% of which appear only once. This specimen consisted of CD4+ or CD8+ T cells sorted from blood, obtained in a trial of the OX40 agonist ivuxolimab. The receptors were sampled from an adult with an advanced solid tumor such as melanoma, head and neck, liver or kidney cancer.

The genes are TRBV6-5 and TRBJ2-2; TRBD1 is a possible D gene (6 bases). Trimming pared 2 bases from V and 7 bases from J, leaving 17 bases between. The CDR3 covers 16 residues. The germline V gene has CDR1 MNHEY and CDR2 SVGAGI. This CDR3 reads CASSYVYWGRIGELFF. The CDR3 region has the DNA TGTGCCAGCAGTTACGTTTATTGGGGGCGAATCGGGGAGCTGTTTTTT.

This rearrangement joins TRBV7-2 to TRBJ2-2, with 14 bases aligning to TRBD2. The CDR3 consists of 15 residues. The germline V gene has CDR1 SGHTA and CDR2 FQGNSA. V shed 9 bases and J 6 bases; nucleotides not matched to a gene: 6. The CDR3 DNA is TGTGCCAGTACCGGGACTAGCGGGGGTGCCGGGGAGCTGTTTTTT. Its translation: CASTGTSGGAGELFF.

The V gene is TRBV6-6, the J gene TRBJ2-5; 8 bases agree with TRBD2. The J segment lost 7 bases and the V segment lost 8 bases, leaving 9 bases of the junction unmatched. Germline-derived CDR1 and CDR2 are MNHNY and SVGAGI (reference sequence). CDR3 length equals 13 residues. The CDR3 protein is CASLSGGAGTQYF. The CDR3 DNA reads as TGTGCCAGCTTATCCGGGGGGGCCGGGACCCAGTACTTC.

The chain uses TRBV11-2 and TRBJ1-2, with D perhaps matching TRBD1 (6 bases). The germline V gene encodes CDR1 SGHAT and CDR2 FQNNGV. The CDR3 totals 16 residues. Trimming took off 1 base at V and 7 bases at J, with 19 bases between the two ends. The CDR3 nucleotides read TGTGCCAGCAGCTTAGGTCCGCTCGGTAGGGGGGCTGGCTACACCTTC. It codes for CASSLGPLGRGAGYTF.

CDR3 residues: CASSLEGTGGGYTF. The CDR3 DNA reads TGCGCCAGCAGCTTGGAGGGCACAGGGGGTGGCTACACCTTC. This rearrangement joins TRBV5-1 to TRBJ1-2, with TRBD1 matching over 8 bases. The CDR3 totals 14 residues. Germline CDR1 SGHRS, CDR2 YFSETQ. Losses at the gene ends were 0 bases for V and 7 bases for J; bases not matched to a gene: 5.

This sequence joins TRBV19 and TRBJ2-7; no clear D. V was clipped by 5 bases and J by 4 bases, with 18 bases between them. Per germline, CDR1 LNHDA and CDR2 SQIVND (reference sequence). The CDR3 has 15 amino acids. CDR3 coding DNA: TGTGCCAGTAGTCGCTCGCCCGGCGTCAGTTACGAGCAGTACTTC. This codes for CASSRSPGVSYEQYF.

The chain links TRBV6-5 to TRBJ2-7, with D perhaps matching TRBD2 (7 bases). Germline V gene data show CDR1 as MNHEY and CDR2 as SVGAGI. The CDR3 totals 14 residues. Trimming took off 5 bases at V and 3 bases at J, with 14 bases between the two ends. The CDR3 sequence: CASSGGGGVYEQYF. CDR3 bases: TGTGCCAGCAGTGGGGGGGGCGGTGTCTACGAGCAGTACTTC.

V is TRBV6-1 and J is TRBJ1-1; D not resolved. CDR3 length: 14 amino acids. Germline V lookup: CDR1 MNHNS, CDR2 SASEGT. Trimming took off 2 bases at V and 1 base at J, with 8 bases between the two ends. The CDR3 nucleotides are TGTGCCAGCAGTGAATCCTGGGCGAACACTGAAGCTTTCTTT. Translation gives CASSESWANTEAFF.

The chain links TRBV11-2 to TRBJ2-5; no reliable D call. V dropped 0 bases and J dropped 5 bases, with 7 bases sitting between them. The CDR3 has 13 residues. Germline V gene data show CDR1 as SGHAT and CDR2 as FQNNGV. In nucleotides, the CDR3 is TGTGCCAGCAGCTTAGATAGGAGCGAGACCCAGTACTTC. This codes for CASSLDRSETQYF. Based on the CDR3 plus reference TRBV11-2 and TRBJ2-5, the full variable domain is EAGVAQSPRYKIIEKRQSVAFWCNPISGHATLYWYQQILGQGPKLLIQFQNNGVVDDSQLPKDRFSAERLKGVDSTLKIQPAKLEDSAVYLCASSLDRSETQYFGPGTRLLVL.

The chain is built from TRBV7-2 and TRBJ1-6, with D possibly TRBD1 on 6 matching bases. Germline V gene data show CDR1 as SGHTA and CDR2 as FQGNSA. V was pared by 4 bases and J by 6 bases, with 16 bases between. The CDR3 length is 16 residues. The CDR3 nucleotides are TGTGCCAGCAGCTCCTCCTTGAGACAGGCTAATTCACCCCTCCACTTT. It yields the protein CASSSSLRQANSPLHF. Variable domain in full (rest from reference TRBV7-2 and TRBJ1-6): GAGVSQSPSNKVTEKGKDVELRCDPISGHTALYWYRQSLGQGLEFLIYFQGNSAPDKSGLPSDRFSAERTGGSVSTLTIQRTQQEDSAVYLCASSSSLRQANSPLHFGNGTRLTVT.

This chain links TRBV27 with TRBJ2-3, with D possibly being TRBD2 (5 bases). Trimming left V 2 bases short and J 0 bases short, with 15 bases between. CDR1 and CDR2 from the germline V gene are MNHEY and SMNVEV (reference sequence). This CDR3 is built from 17 residues. Here the CDR3 reads CASSLIAQRISTDTQYF. DNA for the CDR3: TGTGCCAGCAGTTTAATCGCCCAGCGGATTAGCACAGATACGCAGTATTTT.

The chain joins TRBV7-9 to TRBJ2-5; 8 bases agree with TRBD1. Germline V lookup: CDR1 SEHNR, CDR2 FQNEAQ (reference sequence). There are 16 residues in the CDR3. V was clipped by 1 base and J by 2 bases; unmatched bases: 6. CDR3 loop: CASSLGDRGVQETQYF. DNA for the CDR3: TGTGCCAGCAGCTTAGGAGACAGGGGTGTGCAAGAGACCCAGTACTTC.

This rearrangement joins TRBV10-3 to TRBJ1-4, with D possibly being TRBD1 (5 bases). V lost 3 bases and J lost 3, with 11 bases in between. There are 15 residues in the CDR3. Germline V gives CDR1 ENHRY, CDR2 SYGVKD. The CDR3 nucleotides read TGTGCCATCAGTGATCCGGGGGGGGCTAATGAAAAACTGTTTTTT. Amino acids: CAISDPGGANEKLFF.

The chain joins TRBV2 to TRBJ2-2, with 9 bases matching TRBD1. Losses at the gene ends were 7 bases for V and 5 bases for J; bases not matched to a gene: 8. The CDR3 spans 15 residues. Per germline, CDR1 SNHLY and CDR2 FYNNEI. The CDR3 nucleotides read TGTGCCAGCAATAAGGGACAGGGAAGGACCGGGGAGCTGTTTTTT. Amino acids: CASNKGQGRTGELFF.

This clone showed up just a few times. This sequence joins TRBV15 and TRBJ2-5, with unresolved D. The germline V and J ends were trimmed by 2 bases and 2 bases, with 12 bases remaining between them. Per the germline V gene, CDR1 is LNHNV and CDR2 is YYDKDF (reference sequence). This CDR3 is 15 amino acids long. For the CDR3, the DNA is TGTGCCACCAGCAGACCCAAGTTGGGGCAAGAGACCCAGTACTTC. Translated, it gives CATSRPKLGQETQYF.

Turning to this clone: The junction departs from germline at one end; a sequencing error may be responsible. J is TRBJ2-7 and V is TRBV13, with 13 positions matching TRBD2. Germline V lookup: CDR1 PRHDT, CDR2 FYEKMQ (reference sequence). CDR3 length: 16 amino acids. The CDR3 bases are TGTGCCAGCAGCCTAGGGACTAGCGGGAACGATTACGAGCAGTACTTC. It specifies CASSLGTSGNDYEQYF.